Included here is one T cell receptor beta chain sequence, with context. Its antigen is currently unknown. This CDR3 region has 15 residues. CDR1 and CDR2 from the germline V gene are SGHVS and FNYEAQ. The V end lost 1 base, the J end lost 8 bases, and 17 bases lay between the germline ends. The data originate from a study of long-term antiretroviral therapy in people with HIV. Investigators performed immunoSEQ version v3.0 at survey level. Some clones are missing from TCRdb's copy, which holds only in-frame ones; the method was immunoSEQ multiplex PCR. Of tens of thousands of clones listed, under 90% are singletons. Points from the study as a whole: It was not possible to obtain data on ART adherence, viral resistance or therapy changes. Relative to control repertoires, HIV repertoires exhibited narrower CDR3 length ranges.

This receptor was obtained from a woman aged 25 to 45 with HIV. Sequencing used unsorted PBMCs, obtained 1.8 years before starting antiretroviral therapy. V usage is TRBV7-6 and J usage is TRBJ1-2; D is unclear. As DNA, the CDR3 is TGTGCCAGCAGCTTAGTGGAGGGCCTAATAAGGGGCTACACCTTC. Its protein product is CASSLVEGLIRGYTF. Complete variable domain (other parts from reference TRBV7-6 and TRBJ1-2): GAGVSQSPRYKVTKRGQDVALRCDPISGHVSLYWYRQALGQGPEFLTYFNYEAQQDKSGLPNDRFSAERPEGSISTLTIQRTEQRDSAMYRCASSLVEGLIRGYTFGSGTRLTVV.